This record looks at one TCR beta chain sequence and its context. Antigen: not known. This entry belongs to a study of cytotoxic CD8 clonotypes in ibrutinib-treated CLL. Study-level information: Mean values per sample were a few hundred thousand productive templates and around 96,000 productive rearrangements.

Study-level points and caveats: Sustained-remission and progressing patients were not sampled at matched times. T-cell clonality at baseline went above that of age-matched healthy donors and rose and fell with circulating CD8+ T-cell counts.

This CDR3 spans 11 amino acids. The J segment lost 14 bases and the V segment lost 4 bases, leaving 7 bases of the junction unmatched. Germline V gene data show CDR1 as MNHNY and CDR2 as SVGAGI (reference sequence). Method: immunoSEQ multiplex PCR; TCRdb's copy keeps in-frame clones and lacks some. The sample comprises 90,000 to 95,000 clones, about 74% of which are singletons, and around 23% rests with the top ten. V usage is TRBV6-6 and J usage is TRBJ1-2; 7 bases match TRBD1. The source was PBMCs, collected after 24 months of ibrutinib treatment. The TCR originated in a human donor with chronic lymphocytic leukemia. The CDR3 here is CASSFDRVGTF. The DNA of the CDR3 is TGTGCCAGCAGTTTTGACAGGGTAGGAACCTTC.